The 14 T cell receptor beta chains given below trace back to one sample, sequenced in a study of blood T cell repertoires in COVID-19. Clones were read by immunoSEQ multiplex PCR, and TCRdb kept only the in-frame ones, dropping some. The sample yields 500,000 to 600,000 clones, about 89% seen once. The sequenced sample was peripheral blood. These receptors were collected from a woman between 45 and 60 years old with COVID-19, enrolled during active disease.

The chain couples TRBV4-1 to TRBJ1-2; D unclear. Trimming removed 4 bases at V and 3 bases at J, with 12 bases between. The germline V gene has CDR1 MGHRA and CDR2 YSYEKL. This CDR3 is 14 amino acids long. In DNA form, the CDR3 reads TGCGCCAGCAGCCCGGTTCGAGGGCACTATGGCTACACCTTC. Residues: CASSPVRGHYGYTF.

J is TRBJ2-7 and V is TRBV15; D unresolved. The CDR3 has 13 residues. The germline V and J ends were trimmed by 1 base and 5 bases, with 9 bases remaining between them. Germline assignment: CDR1 LNHNV and CDR2 YYDKDF (reference sequence). The CDR3 loop is CATSRVGSHEQYF. The CDR3 DNA follows: TGTGCCACCAGCAGAGTGGGCAGTCACGAGCAGTACTTC.

The rearrangement links TRBV18 to TRBJ1-1; a possible D gene is TRBD1 (5 bases). The germline gives CDR1 KGHSH, CDR2 LQKENI. CDR3 size: 15 residues. V gave up 3 bases and J gave up 0 bases, with 11 bases separating them. The CDR3 loop reads CASSPRDSLNTEAFF. The CDR3 DNA reads TGTGCCAGCTCACCGAGAGACAGCTTGAACACTGAAGCTTTCTTT.

The V and J genes are TRBV2 and TRBJ2-3; D remains unclear. Trimming shortened V by 0 bases and J by 1 base, and 5 bases separated the two germline ends. The CDR3 totals 14 residues. The V gene's germline CDR1 is SNHLY and CDR2 FYNNEI. The DNA for the CDR3 is TGTGCCAGCAGTGAAGCGGAGCGCACAGATACGCAGTATTTT. Residues: CASSEAERTDTQYF.

The chain couples TRBV7-9 to TRBJ1-1; no firm D call. The CDR3 is made up of 15 amino acids. Germline CDR1 SEHNR, CDR2 FQNEAQ (reference sequence). With 6 bases removed from V and 5 bases from J, the gap between germline ends came to 19 bases. The CDR3 coding sequence is TGTGCCAGCAGTCTCACCCGGCGGGTAGATACTGAAGCTTTCTTT. Protein product: CASSLTRRVDTEAFF.

This chain uses TRBV10-1 with TRBJ2-7; no definite D call. The CDR3 consists of 15 residues. Germline values: CDR1 WNHNN, CDR2 SYGVQD (reference sequence). Trimming removed 3 bases from V and 2 bases from J, with 14 bases in between. In DNA, the CDR3 is TGCGCCAGCAGTGATGAGTCGACTCTCCCCTACGAGCAGTACTTC. This sequence encodes CASSDESTLPYEQYF.

The genes are TRBV29-1 and TRBJ2-3, with TRBD1 identical over 7 bases. The V gene's germline CDR1 is SQVTM and CDR2 ANQGSEA. J was trimmed by 2 bases and V by 6 bases; bases with no gene match: 11. This CDR3 comprises 15 residues. CDR3 amino acids: CSVRTGTAHTDTQYF. The CDR3 DNA reads as TGCAGCGTCCGAACCGGGACAGCACACACAGATACGCAGTATTTT.

This clone was seen a single time. The chain recombines TRBV18 with TRBJ2-5; 9 bases match TRBD1. Germline values: CDR1 KGHSH, CDR2 LQKENI. This CDR3 is 14 amino acids long. V was clipped by 4 bases and J by 4 bases; unmatched bases: 4. The CDR3 coding sequence is TGTGCCAGCTCACTGGACAGGGGAGGAGAGACCCAGTACTTC. It translates to CASSLDRGGETQYF.

This chain links TRBV9 with TRBJ1-1; 7 positions agree with TRBD1. Germline CDR1 SGDLS, CDR2 YYNGEE. J was trimmed by 7 bases and V by 0 bases; bases with no gene match: 3. This CDR3 spans 13 amino acids. CDR3 nucleotide sequence: TGTGCCAGCAGCGTAGGCACAGGGGATGAAGCTTTCTTT. Protein sequence: CASSVGTGDEAFF.

The chain has TRBV3-1 (or the pseudogene TRBV3-2) and TRBJ1-3; possible D gene TRBD1, 5 bases. Trimming pared 4 bases from V and 4 bases from J, leaving 8 bases between. CDR3 length: 13 residues. Germline V gives CDR1 LGHDT, CDR2 YNNKEL (reference sequence). The CDR3 loop is CASSPWTGNTIYF. CDR3 bases: TGTGCCAGCAGCCCATGGACAGGAAACACCATATATTTT.

CDR3 sequence (DNA): TGTGCCAGCAGTTTAGCGGGGGCTCAAGAGACCCAGTACTTC. Protein product: CASSLAGAQETQYF. The V call is TRBV6-6, the J call TRBJ2-5; 9 bases agree with TRBD2. The CDR3 runs to 14 residues. V was clipped by 4 bases and J by 2 bases; unmatched bases: 2. Germline CDR1 reads MNHNY; CDR2 reads SVGAGI (reference sequence).

V is TRBV6-5 and J is TRBJ1-2; 7 nucleotides match TRBD1. The CDR3 totals 15 residues. Losses at the gene ends were 4 bases for V and 5 bases for J; bases not matched to a gene: 10. The V gene's germline CDR1 is MNHEY and CDR2 SVGAGI. The CDR3: CASSSPGQTSYGYTF. CDR3 bases: TGTGCCAGCAGTTCCCCGGGACAGACCTCTTATGGCTACACCTTC.

The gene calls are TRBV5-1 and TRBJ1-1, with 8 bases lining up with TRBD1. The V gene end was trimmed by 1 base and the J gene end by 1 base; junction bases not matched to a gene: 3. The CDR3 is 15 amino acids. Germline V gene lookup returns CDR1 SGHRS and CDR2 YFSETQ. Here the CDR3 DNA reads TGCGCCAGCAGCTTGATGGGGACAGGGAACACTGAAGCTTTCTTT. It encodes CASSLMGTGNTEAFF.

The chain is built from TRBV5-6 and TRBJ2-7; 7 positions agree with TRBD1. Germline CDR1 is SGHDT and CDR2 is YYEEEE. The V and J ends lost 4 bases and 2 bases, in that order; junction bases with no gene match: 3. The CDR3 runs to 13 residues. In DNA, the CDR3 is TGTGCCAGCAGCCGGACAGGAACCTACGAGCAGTACTTC. Encoded protein: CASSRTGTYEQYF.